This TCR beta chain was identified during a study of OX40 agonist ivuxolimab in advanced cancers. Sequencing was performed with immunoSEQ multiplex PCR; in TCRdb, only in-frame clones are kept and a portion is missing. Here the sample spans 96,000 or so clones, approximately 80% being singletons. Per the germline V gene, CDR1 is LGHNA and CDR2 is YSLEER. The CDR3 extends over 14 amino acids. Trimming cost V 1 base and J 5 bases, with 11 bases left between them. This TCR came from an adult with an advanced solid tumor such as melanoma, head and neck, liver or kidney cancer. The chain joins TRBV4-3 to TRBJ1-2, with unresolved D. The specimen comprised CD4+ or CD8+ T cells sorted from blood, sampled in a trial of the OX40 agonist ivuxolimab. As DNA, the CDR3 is TGCGCCAGCAGCCAAGGAGAGCGTGATTATGGCTACACCTTC. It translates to CASSQGERDYGYTF.